A single TCR beta chain is shown here with its context. This clone was observed a few times. The antigen it binds to is not known. No base qualities exist here, and no much larger clone lies one base off it. In the ViraFEST assay, PBMC were stimulated with viral peptide pools, and TCR sequencing was then used to find antigen-specific CD4+ T cell clonotypes based on their expansion. After 10 days of culture, CD4+ T cells were isolated with the EasySep CD4+ T cell isolation kit. Convalescent patients had PCR-confirmed SARS-CoV-2 infection between March and December 2020, before Alpha, Beta and Delta variants emerged in the United States. Around 2 million PBMC per well were cultured in IMDM with about 5.1% human AB serum, 9 to 10 IU/ml IL-2 and gentamicin, plus 10 ug/ml peptides. Half of the culture medium was replaced with fresh IL-2-containing medium on days 3 and 7. Unless otherwise noted, each peptide stimulation condition was cultured in triplicate wells. Using Ficoll-Paque Plus gradient centrifugation, PBMC were separated from whole blood and then either used fresh or cryopreserved at -140C. The QIAamp micro DNA kit was used to extract genomic DNA from the cultured CD4+ T cells.

Based on the germline V gene (reference sequence), the CDR1 and CDR2 sequences are SEHNR and FQNEAQ. Compared with germline, V lacks 5 bases and J lacks 4 bases; bases without a gene match: 9. Including the terminal cysteine and phenylalanine, the CDR3 comprises 16 residues. CDR3 DNA is the only sequence kept; it has 48 bases, read in frame from the first base. The sample belongs to a study of vaccination effects on CD4 cells after COVID-19 (dated by TCRdb to the early 2020s). Notes on the research overall: Two doses of either the BNT162b2 or the mRNA-1273 mRNA SARS-CoV-2 vaccine were administered to participants. Cultures from other donors in the study were sequenced with the Oncomine TCR Beta short-read assay on an Illumina iSeq 100. The full study included over 8 COVID-19 convalescent patients and a handful of SARS-CoV-2-naive healthy vaccine recipients. SARS-CoV-2 spike-specific CD4+ TCR repertoires were compared before and after mRNA vaccination in COVID-19 convalescent patients and in infection-naive vaccine recipients. Pre-vaccine samples were collected from a couple of convalescent patients 16 days and one week before the first dose, corresponding to 142 and 148 days after COVID-19 diagnosis.

Paper-wide results and their limitations: The study was limited by a small number of convalescent patients, and early post-infection timepoints were lacking. Among convalescent patients, the spike-reactive repertoire after vaccination was made up mainly of new vaccine-induced clones that were largely distinct from the clones induced by infection. Both infection-induced and vaccine-induced clones contracted markedly at late post-vaccination timepoints, which is consistent with waning T cell responses.

The method behind the library was the immunoSEQ multiplex PCR assay. DNA from the CD4+ T cells that had been cultured and isolated underwent TCR beta CDR3 sequencing. In the source study's methods: The analysis removed non-productive TCR sequences, trimmed reads to the CDR3 region, and retained only CDR3s that were 7 or more amino acids long. Antigen-specific clonotypes were identified with the MANAFEST web app by comparing expansion in peptide wells against reference cultures. Positive clones required FDR<0.05 expansion versus reference and all other wells, odds ratio above 5, and frequency above 0.1% in two replicate wells. Clonotypes significantly expanded in SARS-CoV-2 spike wells and in at least one common cold coronavirus spike condition were defined as cross-reactive. CDR3 similarity was assessed by Levenshtein distance with the stringdist R package, and unrooted trees were built with ape in R 3.6.1. In its TCRdb copy, this immuneACCESS table keeps in-frame sequences only and misses some clones. Where compared with another copy, unresolved V genes explain less than half of these, and the others have no known cause. V, J and clone size derive from that table, while D and trimming were established from the DNA sequence. The sample table holds 40,000 or so clones, of which roughly four fifths were seen once. The ten largest clones take up 29% of the sample.

The sequences come from CD4+ T cells from PBMCs cultured with a peptide pool, collected before COVID-19 vaccination. The source is a human donor who had a prior SARS-CoV-2 infection. The chain employs TRBV7-9 and TRBJ1-2, with TRBD1 matching 11 junction bases. The sequenced DNA: TGTGCCAGCAGCCATATTACGGGACAGGGGGGCTATGGCTACACCTTC. This yields the protein CASSHITGQGGYGYTF.